These 13 T cell receptor beta chains were all obtained from the same sample, sequenced in a study of regulatory T cells in long-lasting Graves disease. Time point in this sample: newly diagnosed GD, antithyroid drugs for less than 3 months. PBMCs were the source of the RNA used for TCR sequencing. Sequencing libraries for TCR beta were prepared with iRepertoire HTBI primers and Arm-PCR of CDR3 regions. TCRdb reanalysed the multiplex PCR reads using MiXCR and keeps one entry per CDR3 protein. The profile shows about 400,000 distinct CDR3 sequences, 15% of them singletons. The sample here was peripheral blood mononuclear cells (PBMCs), taken at new diagnosis, from a patient treated with antithyroid drugs. The source of these receptors is a female donor with Graves disease.

Regarding this clonotype: One end of the junction is discordant with germline, which a read error may explain. This chain uses TRBV28 with TRBJ2-7; D may be TRBD2 (5 bases). Germline V gene lookup returns CDR1 MDHEN and CDR2 SYDVKM. This CDR3 is 12 amino acids long. The CDR3 is CASSLWELVLDF. CDR3 nucleotide sequence: TGTGCCAGCAGTTTATGGGAACTAGTTTTGGACTTC.

This clonotype was recorded at least ten times. This chain joins TRBV6-2 or TRBV6-3 and TRBJ2-5; TRBD1 or TRBD2 may be the D gene (6 bases each). Germline CDR1 is MNHEY and CDR2 is SVGEGT. The CDR3 is 16 residues long. The V end was cut by 7 bases, the J end by 4 bases, with 22 bases between. The CDR3 is CASTKGGTSPPETQYF. Here the CDR3 DNA reads TGTGCCAGCACCAAGGGGGGAACTTCCCCCCCAGAGACCCAGTACTTC.

In its sample, this clonotype was seen many times. The chain recombines TRBV11-2 with TRBJ2-1; a possible D gene is TRBD2 (5 bases). The germline CDR1 and CDR2 sequences are SGHAT and FQNNGV. The CDR3 runs to 12 residues. Trimming pared 8 bases from V and 8 bases from J, leaving 13 bases between. Here the CDR3 DNA reads TGTGCCAGCCGTTTCAGTAGCGATGAGCAGTTCTTC. This sequence encodes CASRFSSDEQFF.

A word on this clonotype: A read error may explain this, as a much larger clone is one base away. The chain combines TRBV27 with TRBJ1-4; no firm D call. Germline values: CDR1 MNHEY, CDR2 SMNVEV (reference sequence). The CDR3 has 16 residues. The CDR3 is CASSPQLWATNERLFF. The CDR3 DNA reads TGTGCCAGCAGTCCTCAGTTATGGGCAACTAATGAAAGACTGTTTTTT.

This clonotype was seen at least ten times. The chain links TRBV9 to TRBJ1-5; D possibly corresponds to TRBD1 (6 bases). The V gene's germline CDR1 is SGDLS and CDR2 YYNGEE. V gave up 4 bases and J gave up 2 bases, with 19 bases separating them. The CDR3 has 17 amino acids. CDR3 bases: TGTGCCAGCAGCTCGACCGAGGGGGGTCGGGGCAATCAGCCCCAGCATTTT. Translation gives CASSSTEGGRGNQPQHF.

In this sample, this clonotype turned up many times. The chain carries TRBV12-3 or TRBV12-4 and TRBJ1-1; 8 positions agree with TRBD1. This CDR3 region has 14 residues. V shed 7 bases and J 2 bases; nucleotides not matched to a gene: 6. CDR3 nucleotide sequence: TGTGCCAGCAATAGACAGGGGCTTAACACTGAAGCTTTCTTT. This gives the protein CASNRQGLNTEAFF.

This clonotype was counted a single time. V gene TRBV7-6 combines with J gene TRBJ1-1; the D is unclear. Trimming pared 5 bases from V and 6 bases from J, leaving 16 bases between. CDR3 length: 14 residues. CDR1 is SGHVS, CDR2 FNYEAQ, per germline. CDR3 sequence: CASSGPGFAAEAFF. CDR3 nucleotide sequence: TGTGCCAGCAGCGGACCGGGGTTTGCAGCTGAAGCTTTCTTT. Full variable domain (remainder filled in from reference TRBV7-6 and TRBJ1-1): GAGVSQSPRYKVTKRGQDVALRCDPISGHVSLYWYRQALGQGPEFLTYFNYEAQQDKSGLPNDRFSAERPEGSISTLTIQRTEQRDSAMYRCASSGPGFAAEAFFGQGTRLTVV.

The chain uses TRBV24-1 and TRBJ2-7; D is uncertain. The CDR3 sequence is 13 residues long. Trimming shortened V by 0 bases and J by 4 bases, and 6 bases separated the two germline ends. The germline V gene encodes CDR1 KGHDR and CDR2 SFDVKD. CDR3: CATSDLSRYEQYF. The CDR3 nucleotides are TGTGCCACCAGTGATTTGTCGAGGTACGAGCAGTACTTC.

This clonotype has at least ten counts. The chain links TRBV29-1 to TRBJ1-2; TRBD1 might be the D (5 bases). The V gene's germline CDR1 is SQVTM and CDR2 ANQGSEA. This CDR3 is built from 13 residues. V was trimmed by 4 bases and J by 0 bases, leaving 9 bases between them. The DNA of the CDR3 is TGCAGCGTTGGACAGCATTCTAACTATGGCTACACCTTC. Encoded protein: CSVGQHSNYGYTF.

This clonotype was seen repeatedly, ten times or more. The chain combines TRBV7-3 with TRBJ2-3, with D possibly being TRBD2 (6 bases). Germline CDR1 reads SGHTA; CDR2 reads FQGTGA. V lost 2 bases, J lost 5 bases, and 11 bases lay in between. The CDR3 has 14 amino acids. The CDR3 nucleotides read TGTGCCAGCAGCTTACTCGGGGGACTAGATACGCAGTATTTT. As protein: CASSLLGGLDTQYF. The full variable domain, its missing parts supplied by reference TRBV7-3 and TRBJ2-3, is GAGVSQTPSNKVTEKGKYVELRCDPISGHTALYWYRQSLGQGPEFLIYFQGTGAADDSGLPNDRFFAVRPEGSVSTLKIQRTERGDSAVYLCASSLLGGLDTQYFGPGTRLTVL.

This clonotype has a handful of counts. This chain links TRBV2 with TRBJ2-1; no firm D call. Trimming left V 7 bases short and J 7 bases short, with 8 bases between. CDR1 is SNHLY, CDR2 FYNNEI, per germline. The CDR3 length is 11 residues. The CDR3 loop reads CASTRRNEQFF. The DNA of the CDR3 is TGTGCCAGCACCCGAAGGAATGAGCAGTTCTTC.

The chain carries TRBV10-2 and TRBJ1-4, with TRBD1 matching 8 bases. The germline V gene encodes CDR1 WSHSY and CDR2 SAAADI. After removal of 3 bases from V and 8 bases from J, the junction contained 8 bases not matched to a gene. This CDR3 is 15 amino acids long. CDR3: CASSDRTGLGEKLFF. CDR3 coding DNA: TGCGCCAGCAGTGACCGGACAGGGTTGGGGGAAAAACTGTTTTTT.

This clonotype was recorded many times. The rearrangement links TRBV12-3 or TRBV12-4 to TRBJ2-7; D might be TRBD2 (5 bases). This CDR3 region has 15 residues. Trimming cost V 4 bases and J 1 base, with 14 bases left between them. In nucleotides, the CDR3 is TGTGCCAGCAGTTCCGCCCGGGAAGGGTCCTACGAGCAGTACTTC. It translates to CASSSAREGSYEQYF.